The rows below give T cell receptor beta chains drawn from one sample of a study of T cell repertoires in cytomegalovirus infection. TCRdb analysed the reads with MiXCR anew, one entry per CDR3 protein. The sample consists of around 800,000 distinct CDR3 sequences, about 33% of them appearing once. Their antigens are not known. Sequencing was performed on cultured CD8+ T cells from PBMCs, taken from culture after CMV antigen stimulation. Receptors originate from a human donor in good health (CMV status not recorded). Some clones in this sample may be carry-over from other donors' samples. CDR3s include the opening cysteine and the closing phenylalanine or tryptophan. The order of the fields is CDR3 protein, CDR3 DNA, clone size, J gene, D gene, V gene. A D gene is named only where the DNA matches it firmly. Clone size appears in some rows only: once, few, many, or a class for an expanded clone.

cdr3_aa: CASQRTVEFRETQYF
cdr3_nt: TGTGCCAGCCAGCGGACAGTCGAGTTCCGGGAGACCCAGTACTTC
clone_size: few
j_call: TRBJ2-5
d_call: -
v_call: TRBV6-2/TRBV6-3

cdr3_aa: CASSLSRGAYGYTF
cdr3_nt: TGTGCCAGCAGTTTATCACGGGGGGCGTATGGCTACACCTTC
clone_size: few
j_call: TRBJ1-2
d_call: -
v_call: TRBV27

cdr3_aa: CASGPGPLIGNQPQHF
cdr3_nt: TGTGCTAGTGGTCCCGGCCCCTTAATCGGCAATCAGCCCCAGCATTTT
clone_size: -
j_call: TRBJ1-5
d_call: -
v_call: TRBV12-5

cdr3_aa: CASGGGGAMNTEAFF
cdr3_nt: TGTGCCAGCGGGGGGGGAGGTGCCATGAACACTGAAGCTTTCTTT
clone_size: -
j_call: TRBJ1-1
d_call: -
v_call: TRBV9

cdr3_aa: CSARRTGDTGELFF
cdr3_nt: TGCAGTGCTAGACGGACAGGGGACACCGGGGAGCTGTTTTTT
clone_size: -
j_call: TRBJ2-2
d_call: TRBD1
v_call: TRBV20-1

cdr3_aa: CASSESGTEHEQFF
cdr3_nt: TGTGCCAGCAGTGAATCCGGGACCGAACATGAGCAGTTCTTC
clone_size: few
j_call: TRBJ2-1
d_call: -
v_call: TRBV28

cdr3_aa: CASSPTTTGGDTEAFF
cdr3_nt: TGTGCCAGCAGCCCAACGACGACAGGGGGAGACACTGAAGCTTTCTTT
clone_size: -
j_call: TRBJ1-1
d_call: TRBD1
v_call: TRBV7-3

cdr3_aa: CATSPPHRGTGELFF
cdr3_nt: TGTGCCACCAGTCCCCCACACCGCGGCACCGGGGAGCTGTTTTTT
clone_size: -
j_call: TRBJ2-2
d_call: -
v_call: TRBV24-1

cdr3_aa: CASRPEARLNTEAFF
cdr3_nt: TGCGCCAGCAGACCTGAAGCGAGACTGAACACTGAAGCTTTCTTT
clone_size: -
j_call: TRBJ1-1
d_call: -
v_call: TRBV4-1

cdr3_aa: CASRGDRNYEQYF
cdr3_nt: TGTGCCAGCAGGGGGGACAGGAACTACGAGCAGTACTTC
clone_size: -
j_call: TRBJ2-7
d_call: TRBD1
v_call: TRBV6-1

cdr3_aa: CASSSTGTEGYTF
cdr3_nt: TGTGCCAGCAGCTCGACAGGGACGGAGGGCTACACCTTC
clone_size: -
j_call: TRBJ1-2
d_call: TRBD1
v_call: TRBV3-1

cdr3_aa: CSATDREGGYTF
cdr3_nt: TGCAGTGCAACTGACAGGGAGGGTGGCTACACCTTC
clone_size: -
j_call: TRBJ1-2
d_call: TRBD1
v_call: TRBV20-1

cdr3_aa: CASTPERGSYGYTF
cdr3_nt: TGTGCCAGCACCCCCGAGAGGGGGTCCTATGGCTACACCTTC
clone_size: -
j_call: TRBJ1-2
d_call: -
v_call: TRBV12-3/TRBV12-4

cdr3_aa: CSARDAAWRNQPQHF
cdr3_nt: TGCAGTGCCCGCGATGCGGCTTGGCGCAATCAGCCCCAGCATTTT
clone_size: -
j_call: TRBJ1-5
d_call: -
v_call: TRBV20-1

cdr3_aa: CASSGETGLEKLFF
cdr3_nt: TGTGCCAGCAGTGGAGAGACAGGGTTGGAAAAACTGTTTTTT
clone_size: few
j_call: TRBJ1-4
d_call: TRBD1
v_call: TRBV6-1

cdr3_aa: CTSSFPGQGLDGYTF
cdr3_nt: TGTACCAGCAGCTTTCCCGGACAGGGATTGGATGGCTACACCTTC
clone_size: once
j_call: TRBJ1-2
d_call: TRBD1
v_call: TRBV7-2

cdr3_aa: CASSQTNGLRTYNSPLHF
cdr3_nt: TGTGCCAGCAGCCAAACGAATGGTTTGAGGACCTATAATTCACCCCTCCACTTT
clone_size: many
j_call: TRBJ1-6
d_call: -
v_call: TRBV7-6

cdr3_aa: CASSFLVRGAGGLNTGELFF
cdr3_nt: TGTGCCAGCAGCTTCCTCGTTAGAGGGGCGGGGGGCCTGAACACCGGGGAGCTGTTTTTT
clone_size: few
j_call: TRBJ2-2
d_call: TRBD2
v_call: TRBV12-3/TRBV12-4

cdr3_aa: CASSEDRGAYNEQFF
cdr3_nt: TGTGCCAGCAGTGAGGACAGGGGGGCCTACAATGAGCAGTTCTTC
clone_size: -
j_call: TRBJ2-1
d_call: TRBD1
v_call: TRBV6-2/TRBV6-3

cdr3_aa: CASILGGPIYNEQFF
cdr3_nt: TGTGCCAGCATACTGGGGGGTCCCATATACAATGAGCAGTTCTTC
clone_size: -
j_call: TRBJ2-1
d_call: -
v_call: TRBV7-2

cdr3_aa: CASSLLIGQEETQYF
cdr3_nt: TGTGCCAGCAGTTTACTCATAGGACAGGAGGAGACCCAGTACTTC
clone_size: -
j_call: TRBJ2-5
d_call: TRBD1
v_call: TRBV27

cdr3_aa: CACSVGQWGTEAFF
cdr3_nt: TGTGCCTGCAGCGTTGGACAGTGGGGGACTGAAGCTTTCTTT
clone_size: -
j_call: TRBJ1-1
d_call: -
v_call: TRBV9

cdr3_aa: CASSARVLSYNEQFF
cdr3_nt: TGTGCCAGCAGTGCCCGGGTCCTCTCCTACAATGAGCAGTTCTTC
clone_size: -
j_call: TRBJ2-1
d_call: -
v_call: TRBV6-1

cdr3_aa: CASSAVTQETQYF
cdr3_nt: TGCGCCAGCAGTGCGGTGACACAAGAGACCCAGTACTTC
clone_size: -
j_call: TRBJ2-5
d_call: -
v_call: TRBV10-2

cdr3_aa: CASSEAGQGDGYTF
cdr3_nt: TGTGCCAGCAGTGAAGCAGGACAGGGTGATGGCTACACCTTC
clone_size: -
j_call: TRBJ1-2
d_call: TRBD1
v_call: TRBV2

cdr3_aa: CASSQGDLSGETQYF
cdr3_nt: TGCGCCAGCAGCCAGGGGGACCTCTCGGGGGAGACCCAGTACTTC
clone_size: -
j_call: TRBJ2-5
d_call: -
v_call: TRBV4-3

cdr3_aa: CASWGVVGTEAFF
cdr3_nt: TGTGCCAGTTGGGGCGTGGTCGGCACTGAAGCTTTCTTT
clone_size: -
j_call: TRBJ1-1
d_call: -
v_call: TRBV19

cdr3_aa: CASSYSEAGRKETQYF
cdr3_nt: TGTGCCAGCAGTTACTCCGAAGCGGGCCGAAAAGAGACCCAGTACTTC
clone_size: -
j_call: TRBJ2-5
d_call: -
v_call: TRBV6-5

cdr3_aa: CATSRDRGQTTYEQYF
cdr3_nt: TGTGCCACCAGCAGAGATAGGGGACAGACTACCTACGAGCAGTACTTC
clone_size: -
j_call: TRBJ2-7
d_call: TRBD1
v_call: TRBV15

cdr3_aa: CSAEPGFGYTF
cdr3_nt: TGCAGTGCTGAGCCAGGGTTTGGCTACACCTTC
clone_size: many
j_call: TRBJ1-2
d_call: -
v_call: TRBV20-1

cdr3_aa: CASSQLRTARDVANYGYTF
cdr3_nt: TGTGCCAGCAGCCAACTTAGGACAGCGAGGGATGTGGCTAACTATGGCTACACCTTC
clone_size: -
j_call: TRBJ1-2
d_call: -
v_call: TRBV2

cdr3_aa: CAISKLQEATGEVQETQYF
cdr3_nt: TGTGCCATCAGTAAACTACAGGAGGCAACAGGAGAAGTTCAAGAGACCCAGTACTTC
clone_size: many
j_call: TRBJ2-5
d_call: -
v_call: TRBV10-3

cdr3_aa: CASRGTGSYEQYF
cdr3_nt: TGTGCCAGCCGGGGGACAGGGTCCTACGAGCAGTACTTC
clone_size: many
j_call: TRBJ2-7
d_call: TRBD1
v_call: TRBV4-1

cdr3_aa: CASSEAPTPDRKYGYTF
cdr3_nt: TGTGCCAGCAGTGAAGCTCCAACCCCGGACAGAAAATATGGCTACACCTTC
clone_size: -
j_call: TRBJ1-2
d_call: -
v_call: TRBV6-1

cdr3_aa: CASSTGERRNTEAFF
cdr3_nt: TGTGCCAGTAGTACAGGAGAAAGACGGAACACTGAAGCTTTCTTT
clone_size: few
j_call: TRBJ1-1
d_call: -
v_call: TRBV19

cdr3_aa: CASSVPTSGGTNTGELFF
cdr3_nt: TGTGCCAGCAGTGTACCCACAAGCGGGGGGACGAACACCGGGGAGCTGTTTTTT
clone_size: few
j_call: TRBJ2-2
d_call: TRBD2
v_call: TRBV6-1

cdr3_aa: CASSLYSGGSLNEQFF
cdr3_nt: TGTGCCAGCAGCTTATATAGCGGGGGGTCCCTCAATGAGCAGTTCTTC
clone_size: many
j_call: TRBJ2-1
d_call: TRBD2
v_call: TRBV7-8

cdr3_aa: CASTTGEDNQPQHF
cdr3_nt: TGTGCCAGCACCACAGGAGAAGACAATCAGCCCCAGCATTTT
clone_size: few
j_call: TRBJ1-5
d_call: -
v_call: TRBV5-5

cdr3_aa: CASSGTGESYNSPLHF
cdr3_nt: TGTGCCAGCAGCGGGACAGGGGAATCCTATAATTCACCCCTCCACTTT
clone_size: few
j_call: TRBJ1-6
d_call: TRBD1
v_call: TRBV6-1

cdr3_aa: CASRGTYQYF
cdr3_nt: TGTGCCAGCAGGGGGACCTACCAGTACTTC
clone_size: -
j_call: TRBJ2-7
d_call: -
v_call: TRBV2

cdr3_aa: CASSLSGAAFF
cdr3_nt: TGTGCCAGCAGCTTGTCGGGGGCGGCTTTCTTT
clone_size: many
j_call: TRBJ1-1
d_call: -
v_call: TRBV7-9

cdr3_aa: CASSSRQQGTLAKNIQYF
cdr3_nt: TGTGCCAGCAGCTCCCGTCAACAGGGAACCCTAGCCAAAAACATTCAGTACTTC
clone_size: many
j_call: TRBJ2-4
d_call: -
v_call: TRBV7-2

cdr3_aa: CASSQGDRGYEETQYF
cdr3_nt: TGTGCCAGCAGCCAAGGGGACAGGGGTTACGAAGAGACCCAGTACTTC
clone_size: many
j_call: TRBJ2-5
d_call: TRBD1
v_call: TRBV7-6

cdr3_aa: CASSRITSGGAFEQFF
cdr3_nt: TGTGCCAGCAGCCGCATTACTAGCGGGGGGGCGTTTGAGCAGTTCTTC
clone_size: many
j_call: TRBJ2-1
d_call: TRBD2
v_call: TRBV7-6

cdr3_aa: CASSLPGTGGSNNSPLHF
cdr3_nt: TGTGCCAGCAGTCTCCCGGGGACAGGTGGATCCAATAATTCACCCCTCCACTTT
clone_size: -
j_call: TRBJ1-6
d_call: TRBD1
v_call: TRBV25-1

cdr3_aa: CASRFRDTNEKLFF
cdr3_nt: TGCGCCAGCAGATTTAGGGACACGAATGAAAAACTGTTTTTT
clone_size: once
j_call: TRBJ1-4
d_call: -
v_call: TRBV5-1

cdr3_aa: CANSYSGSYEQYF
cdr3_nt: TGTGCCAACAGTTACTCGGGCTCCTACGAGCAGTACTTC
clone_size: once
j_call: TRBJ2-7
d_call: -
v_call: TRBV6-6

cdr3_aa: CASSARSGQPPYEQYF
cdr3_nt: TGTGCCAGCAGCGCCCGTTCGGGACAGCCTCCCTACGAGCAGTACTTC
clone_size: many
j_call: TRBJ2-7
d_call: TRBD1
v_call: TRBV7-6

cdr3_aa: CASSDEWGNEKLFF
cdr3_nt: TGTGCCAGCAGTGATGAATGGGGGAATGAAAAACTGTTTTTT
clone_size: few
j_call: TRBJ1-4
d_call: -
v_call: TRBV27

cdr3_aa: CASSTVLQGPTSGNTIYF
cdr3_nt: TGTGCCAGCAGTACCGTTCTACAGGGGCCTACCTCTGGAAACACCATATATTTT
clone_size: -
j_call: TRBJ1-3
d_call: TRBD1
v_call: TRBV7-9

cdr3_aa: CASSEGKGATYGYTF
cdr3_nt: TGTGCCAGCAGCGAGGGGAAGGGGGCCACCTATGGCTACACCTTC
clone_size: -
j_call: TRBJ1-2
d_call: TRBD1
v_call: TRBV9

cdr3_aa: CASSHLTVPSGNTIYF
cdr3_nt: TGTGCCAGCAGTCATTTGACAGTCCCTTCTGGAAACACCATATATTTT
clone_size: many
j_call: TRBJ1-3
d_call: -
v_call: TRBV7-2

cdr3_aa: CASSLHQGTNYGYTF
cdr3_nt: TGTGCCAGCAGTTTACACCAGGGGACCAACTATGGCTACACCTTC
clone_size: -
j_call: TRBJ1-2
d_call: -
v_call: TRBV27

cdr3_aa: CASSPRGEDIQYF
cdr3_nt: TGTGCCAGCTCACCTAGAGGTGAGGACATTCAGTACTTC
clone_size: -
j_call: TRBJ2-4
d_call: -
v_call: TRBV18